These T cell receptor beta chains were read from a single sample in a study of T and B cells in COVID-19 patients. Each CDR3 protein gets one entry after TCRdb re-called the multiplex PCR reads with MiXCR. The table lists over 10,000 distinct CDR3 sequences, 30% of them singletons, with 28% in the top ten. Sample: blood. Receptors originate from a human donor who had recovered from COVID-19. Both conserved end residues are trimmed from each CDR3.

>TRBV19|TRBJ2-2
ASSIVVTGDLTGELF
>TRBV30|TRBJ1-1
AGQELMNTEAF
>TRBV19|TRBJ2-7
ASSSGSYEQY
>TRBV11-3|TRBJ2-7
ASSSTLGQY
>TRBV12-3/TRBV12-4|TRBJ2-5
ASSVTGKETQY
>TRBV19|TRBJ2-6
ASSIRDKGAGANVLT
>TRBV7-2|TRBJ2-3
ASSLAGAGVSDTQY
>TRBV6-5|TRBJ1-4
ASSTGTGNEKLF
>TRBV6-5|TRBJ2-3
ASGQLAGGPLDTQY
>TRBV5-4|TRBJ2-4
ASSPPVGDIQY
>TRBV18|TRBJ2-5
ASSPPTGGAVGETQY
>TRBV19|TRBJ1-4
ATPSGGETNEKLF
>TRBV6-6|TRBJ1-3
ASSPPQGNIY
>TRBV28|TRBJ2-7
ASSLELAGPLGNEQY
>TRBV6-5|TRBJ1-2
ASSYSGTGGYT
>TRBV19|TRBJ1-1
ASKEQLNTEAF
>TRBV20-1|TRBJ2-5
SATGAQETQY
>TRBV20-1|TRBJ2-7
SASGSGVGHEQY
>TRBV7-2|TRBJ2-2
ASSLTLLNTGELF
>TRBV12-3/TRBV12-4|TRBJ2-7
ASGRTGTYEQY
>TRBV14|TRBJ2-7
ASSPGQNYEQY
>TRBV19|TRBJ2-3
ASTQRGRTDRTQY
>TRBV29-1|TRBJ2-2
SVERQTKELF
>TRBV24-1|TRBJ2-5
ASSVLAGGQETQY
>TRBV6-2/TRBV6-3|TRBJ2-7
ASSFGRRGTYEQY
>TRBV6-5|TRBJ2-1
ASRTDREQF
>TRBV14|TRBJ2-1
ASSQVGRNEQF
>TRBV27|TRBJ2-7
ASSLPGAGPYEQY
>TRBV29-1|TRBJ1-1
SGSRENTEAF
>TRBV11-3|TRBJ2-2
ASSPPVGSNTGELF
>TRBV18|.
ASSPIGLAGTNEQF
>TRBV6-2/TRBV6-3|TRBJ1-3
ASSYSRTVGSGNTIY
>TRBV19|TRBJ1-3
ASSTAGSGNTIY
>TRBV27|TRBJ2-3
ASSLGSKDTQY
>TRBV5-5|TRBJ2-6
ASSGLAGGSGANVLT
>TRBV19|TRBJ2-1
ASSPLRGTSGRWDNEQF
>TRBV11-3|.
ASSPIARGREAYEQF
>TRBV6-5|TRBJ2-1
ASSFSGSSVNEQF
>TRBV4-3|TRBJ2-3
ASSQAGGGTDTQY
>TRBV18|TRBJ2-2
ASSPQHGRALGELF
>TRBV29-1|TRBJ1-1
SVQTGGVRGTEAF
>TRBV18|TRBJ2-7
ASSPPGGTYEQY
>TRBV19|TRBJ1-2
ASSTGGTGDYGYT
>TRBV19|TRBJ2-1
ASLEPNLLIQF
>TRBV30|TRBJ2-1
AWSAHTSGRDEQF
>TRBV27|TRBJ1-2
ASSFSVQGTSFPRGYT
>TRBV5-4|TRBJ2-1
ASSLEVDNEQF
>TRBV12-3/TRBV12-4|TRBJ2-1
ASSLGQFNEQF
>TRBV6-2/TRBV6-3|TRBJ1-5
ASTVGTARNQPQH
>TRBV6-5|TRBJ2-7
ASQDRPEQY
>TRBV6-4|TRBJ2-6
ASSDNSGANVLT
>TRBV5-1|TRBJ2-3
ASSLALAQDTQY
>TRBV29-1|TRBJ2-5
SVYKYQETQY
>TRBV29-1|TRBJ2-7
SVFSGISYEQY